These 2 T cell receptor beta chains were sequenced from one sample in a study of cytomegalovirus exposure and HLA in healthy donors (dated by TCRdb to the late 2010s). Preparation of the library involved the immunoSEQ multiplex PCR assay. TCRdb mirrors the immuneACCESS table, restricted to in-frame sequences. Some clones are absent from its copies; in checked studies, under half trace to an unresolved V gene, and the reason for the others is unknown. The sample table shows 45,000 to 70,000 clones, and about nine tenths are seen once. The top ten constitute 1.1% of the sample. What was sequenced was PBMCs. These receptors were collected from a man between 18 and 29 years old in good health and CMV-seronegative.

This clone was seen a handful of times. V gene TRBV6-6 combines with J gene TRBJ2-7, with D uncertain. Between the trimmed V and J ends, which lost 4 bases and 7 bases, there was a span of 17 bases. The germline CDR1 and CDR2 sequences are MNHNY and SVGAGI (reference sequence). CDR3 length equals 14 residues. The CDR3 bases are TGTGCCAGCAGTTCCCTAAATCCCCGGAGTGAGCAGTACTTC. It is translated as CASSSLNPRSEQYF.

The chain joins TRBV5-4 to TRBJ2-7, with 7 nucleotides matching TRBD1. CDR3 length: 14 amino acids. The trim removed 1 base at V and 5 bases at J, leaving 6 bases unmatched. Germline V CDR1 and CDR2: SGHNT, YYREEE (reference sequence). The CDR3 loop is CASSLKGGLDEQYF. The CDR3 DNA reads as TGTGCCAGCAGCTTGAAAGGGGGCTTGGACGAGCAGTACTTC.